Sequencing of this TCR beta chain was carried out in a study of OX40 agonist ivuxolimab in advanced cancers. Study overall: Partial responses were achieved by three patients, one with hepatocellular carcinoma and two with cutaneous melanoma.

Study outcomes and limitations: Which antigen the expanded peripheral T cells recognized is unknown. Clonal expansion from baseline to week 6 occurred in both CD4+ and CD8+ T cells.

CDR3 length equals 15 residues. V lost 1 base, J lost 7 bases, and 6 bases stayed unmatched. Germline CDR1 and CDR2: LNHDA and SQIVND (reference sequence). Sequencing used immunoSEQ multiplex PCR; TCRdb keeps in-frame clones, though not all of them. This sample has around 99,000 clones, with roughly 89% found just once. With respect to this clone: Its antigen remains unknown.

The sequence was collected from an adult with an advanced solid tumor such as melanoma, head and neck, liver or kidney cancer. This chain uses TRBV19 with TRBJ2-1; 8 nucleotides align to TRBD2. Sequencing was performed on CD4+ or CD8+ T cells sorted from blood, taken in a trial of the OX40 agonist ivuxolimab. In nucleotides, the CDR3 is TGTGCCAGTAGTATAGGCGGGACTAGTATTAATGAGCAGTTCTTC. This codes for CASSIGGTSINEQFF.